This T cell receptor (beta chain) stems from a study of CD8 T cells in ankylosing spondylitis. Findings of the study overall: A TCR beta motif made of about eight highly homologous variants seemed typical of ankylosing spondylitis blood. Significant enrichment of disease-linked clones was reportedly seen in matched ankylosing spondylitis synovial fluid.

This clonotype was observed at least ten times. Its antigen is as yet unknown. The germline V and J ends were trimmed by 6 bases and 5 bases, with 26 bases remaining between them. Germline CDR1 is MNHEY and CDR2 is SVGEGT. The CDR3 has 18 residues. Quantitative 5'-RACE with molecular barcodes produced the TCR beta libraries. TCRdb recomputed calls from the 5' RACE reads with MiXCR, one row per CDR3 protein. The sample lists roughly 250,000 distinct CDR3 sequences, around 7.8% occurring once. This receptor was obtained from a male donor with ankylosing spondylitis or in good health (not recorded which). Material for sequencing was blood, either unsorted or a sorted T cell fraction (not recorded which). The chain is built from TRBV6-2 or TRBV6-3 and TRBJ2-1; D possibly corresponds to TRBD2 (6 bases). The CDR3 is CASRSSGLRLGPHNEQFF. The CDR3 bases are TGTGCCAGCAGGTCTTCGGGACTCCGCTTGGGGCCCCACAATGAGCAGTTCTTC.